The rows below give T cell receptor beta chains drawn from one sample of a study of OX40 agonist ivuxolimab in advanced cancers. Generated by immunoSEQ multiplex PCR, the TCRdb table keeps only in-frame clones and is missing some. Altogether 130,000 or so clones are present, 90% being singletons, with the ten largest covering 0.85% to 1.4%. Sample: CD4+ or CD8+ T cells sorted from blood, taken in a trial of the OX40 agonist ivuxolimab. The receptors here all came from an adult with an advanced solid tumor such as melanoma, head and neck, liver or kidney cancer. CDR3s include the opening cysteine and the closing phenylalanine or tryptophan. The D gene is left open where the match is weak. A clone size is listed for some rows: how often the clone was seen (once, few, many), or a class if it is expanded.

>TRBV5-1|TRBJ1-2|NA|TRBD1
CASSLVSPGAGGFNYGYTF
>TRBV6-1|TRBJ1-1|NA|NA
CASRARVGDSEAFF
>TRBV18|TRBJ2-7|few|TRBD2
CASSPQASGNTYEQYF
>TRBV5-6|TRBJ2-1|NA|TRBD2
CASSLTLADAYNEQFF
>TRBV5-1|TRBJ1-5|NA|NA
CASSFDGVSNQPQHF
>TRBV11-2|TRBJ1-2|once|TRBD1
CASSLEGGSGYTF
>TRBV11-3|TRBJ2-2|NA|TRBD1
CASSFGTGPVELFF
>TRBV5-5|TRBJ1-2|NA|TRBD1
CASSLDRDRNYGYTF
>TRBV7-9|TRBJ1-1|NA|NA
CATAENTEAFF
>TRBV22-1|TRBJ2-3|NA|NA
CPGMSPFVSTSTDTQYF
>TRBV19|TRBJ2-2|NA|NA
CASSIRLATGELFF
>TRBV27|TRBJ2-7|NA|NA
CASSLWESLEQYF
>TRBV28|TRBJ2-5|once|TRBD2
CASSPVLGLAEETQYF
>TRBV7-2|TRBJ2-7|once|NA
CASSSRTDSYEQYF
>TRBV25-1|TRBJ1-2|NA|TRBD1
CASSLLGTGVHGYTF
>TRBV7-9|TRBJ2-7|NA|NA
CASSLSRTPDYEQYF
>TRBV12-2|TRBJ1-1|NA|NA
CASRLMELNTEAFF
>TRBV21-1|TRBJ1-3|NA|NA
CASSPERPPGNTIYF
>TRBV7-3|TRBJ2-2|NA|TRBD2
CASSYTTAGVAGELFF
>TRBV7-3|TRBJ1-2|NA|NA
CASSLDSQNYGYTF
>TRBV7-3|TRBJ1-2|NA|TRBD1
CASSFGQGEGYTF
>TRBV19|TRBJ2-7|NA|TRBD1
CASSPTGMRYEQYF
>TRBV29-1|TRBJ2-7|NA|NA
CSVEGQTAYEQYF
>TRBV27|TRBJ2-1|NA|TRBD2
CASSLLAGAYNEQFF